The rows below give T cell receptor beta chains drawn from one sample of a study of T cell repertoires in cytomegalovirus infection. TCRdb re-called the reads with MiXCR, one entry per CDR3 protein. The table lists some 450,000 distinct CDR3 sequences, 25% to 40% of them singletons. The source material was PBMCs. The receptor source for this set is a human donor in good health (CMV status not recorded). Some clones in this sample may be carry-over from other donors' samples. Each CDR3 is given with its conserved first and last residue. The D gene is left open where the match is weak. A clone size is listed for some rows: how often the clone was seen (once, few, many), or a class if it is expanded.

>TRBV15|TRBJ2-1|.|.
CATQPDSTPPYNEQFF
TGTGCCACCCAACCCGACAGCACCCCCCCCTACAATGAGCAGTTCTTC
>TRBV12-3/TRBV12-4|TRBJ1-2|.|.
CASSPGRYGYTF
TGTGCCAGCAGCCCAGGGAGGTATGGCTACACCTTC
>TRBV19|TRBJ2-7|.|.
CASSMGPGNEQYF
TGTGCCAGTAGTATGGGTCCAGGCAACGAGCAGTACTTC
>TRBV6-8|TRBJ1-4|once|.
CATTTVSNEQLFF
TGTGCCACGACGACAGTGAGTAATGAACAACTGTTTTTT
>TRBV5-1|TRBJ2-1|few|.
CASSLTGGGRNYNEQFF
TGCGCCAGCAGCTTAACCGGCGGGGGCCGCAACTACAATGAGCAGTTCTTC
>TRBV28|TRBJ1-4|few|.
CASSKHRGATNEKLFF
TGTGCCAGCAGTAAACATCGAGGGGCAACTAATGAAAAACTGTTTTTT
>TRBV9|TRBJ2-7|.|TRBD1
CASSVDDRGYEQYF
TGTGCCAGCAGCGTAGACGACAGGGGGTACGAGCAGTACTTC
>TRBV2|TRBJ2-1|.|TRBD2
CASSDPAGTYNEQFF
TGTGCCAGCAGTGATCCAGCGGGGACGTACAATGAGCAGTTCTTC
>TRBV7-2|TRBJ2-1|many|TRBD2
CASSLILAGNEQFF
TGTGCCAGCAGCCTGATACTAGCGGGGAATGAGCAGTTCTTC
>TRBV11-3|TRBJ1-1|few|.
CASDTEAFF
TGTGCCAGCGACACTGAAGCTTTCTTT
>TRBV12-3/TRBV12-4|TRBJ2-5|many|TRBD2
CASSTRGVRETQYF
TGTGCCAGCTCCACCCGGGGGGTTCGCGAGACCCAGTACTTC
>TRBV6-1|TRBJ1-2|few|TRBD1
CAVPGTAIFGGYTF
TGTGCCGTCCCCGGGACAGCTATCTTCGGTGGCTACACCTTC
>TRBV9|TRBJ1-1|.|.
CASSVGGADTEAFF
TGTGCCAGCAGCGTAGGGGGGGCTGACACTGAAGCTTTCTTT
>TRBV12-3/TRBV12-4|TRBJ1-2|many|.
CASSPTTRQDLSGYTF
TGTGCCAGCAGTCCAACGACTAGACAGGACCTGTCAGGCTACACCTTC
>TRBV7-9|TRBJ2-1|.|.
CASSAPQGGHDEQFF
TGTGCCAGCAGCGCCCCTCAGGGAGGACACGATGAGCAGTTCTTC
>TRBV4-1|TRBJ2-5|few|.
CASSQLIGVYKRVF
TGCGCCAGCAGCCAACTAATCGGTGTCTACAAAAGGGTCTTC
>TRBV12-3/TRBV12-4|TRBJ2-6|few|.
CASSLTRGANVLTF
TGTGCCAGCAGTTTAACCCGGGGGGCCAACGTCCTGACTTTC
>TRBV7-2|TRBJ1-2|few|TRBD1
CASSINRGGDYGYTF
TGTGCCAGCAGCATAAACAGGGGGGGGGACTATGGCTACACCTTC
>TRBV5-4|TRBJ2-1|few|.
CASSLTPYNEQFF
TGTGCCAGCAGCCTCACGCCTTACAATGAGCAGTTCTTC
>TRBV7-6|TRBJ2-3|many|TRBD2
CASSPRTSGADTQYF
TGTGCCAGCAGCCCGAGGACTAGCGGCGCGGATACGCAGTATTTT
>TRBV7-9|TRBJ1-1|.|.
CAISLAHPNTEAFF
TGTGCCATCAGCTTAGCTCACCCGAACACTGAAGCTTTCTTT
>TRBV6-5|TRBJ2-7|.|.
CASSYSAGKRRTF
TGTGCCAGCAGTTACTCGGCGGGCAAAAGGAGAACCTTC
>TRBV6-5|TRBJ1-1|many|TRBD1
CASSYFRGQNTEAFF
TGTGCCAGCAGTTACTTCAGGGGGCAGAACACTGAAGCTTTCTTT
>TRBV27|TRBJ1-4|once|.
CASRSRVAGNEKLFF
TGTGCCAGCAGGTCTCGGGTAGCCGGGAATGAAAAACTGTTTTTT